These 31 T cell receptor beta chains originate from one sample sequenced in a study of spatial heterogeneity in lung cancer. Time point reported: blood at routine non-recurrence follow-up after resection. The input material, whole RNA from tumor, nontumor lung or frozen PBMC, was sequenced unsorted. MiXCR was run by TCRdb on the 5' RACE reads, yielding one entry per CDR3 protein. The table includes about 120,000 distinct CDR3 sequences, 10% to 15% detected once. The sequenced sample was PBMCs, obtained at follow-up. The origin of the receptors is a male donor with early-stage non-small cell lung cancer.

This clonotype was observed many times. V is TRBV3-1 and J is TRBJ1-6, with 9 bases aligning to TRBD1. The ends lost 1 base at V and 10 bases at J; junction bases unmatched: 5. The CDR3 runs to 15 residues. Looked up from germline, CDR1 is LGHDT and CDR2 is YNNKEL (reference sequence). CDR3 DNA sequence: TGTGCCAGCAGCCAAGGCGGACAGGGGCGGTCACCCCTCCACTTT. Encoded protein: CASSQGGQGRSPLHF.

This clonotype was recorded at least ten times. CDR3 bases: TGTGCCAGCAGACACCCGCGGGGGCAGGGGAGGAACACTGAGCAGTTCTTC. Translation gives CASRHPRGQGRNTEQFF. V and J are TRBV12-3 or TRBV12-4 and TRBJ2-1; D is perhaps TRBD2 (7 bases). The CDR3 is 17 amino acids. V lost 6 bases and J lost 9, with 27 bases in between.

A few counts support this clonotype. V is TRBV5-5 and J is TRBJ1-6; D ambiguous. The CDR3 consists of 13 residues. CDR1 and CDR2 (germline): SGHKS, YYEKEE (reference sequence). The V and J ends lost 4 bases and 0 bases respectively, with 2 bases between them. CDR3 protein: CASSTSYNSPLHF. The CDR3 nucleotides read TGTGCCAGCAGCACCTCCTATAATTCACCCCTCCACTTT.

This clonotype has at least ten counts. V usage is TRBV9 and J usage is TRBJ2-1; the match to TRBD1 covers 8 bases. Germline V gene sequence: CDR1 SGDLS, CDR2 YYNGEE. With V trimmed by 4 bases and J by 6 bases, 12 bases remained unmatched. This CDR3 region has 16 residues. This CDR3 is CASSISSGQVINEQFF. The CDR3 DNA follows: TGTGCCAGCAGCATATCATCGGGACAGGTCATCAATGAGCAGTTCTTC.

The rearrangement uses TRBV6-6 and TRBJ2-7; D possibly corresponds to TRBD2 (6 bases). V shed 6 bases and J shed 3 bases, with 12 bases lying between them. The CDR3 is 13 residues long. CDR1 and CDR2 (germline): MNHNY, SVGAGI (reference sequence). The CDR3 nucleotides read TGTGCCAGCAGCACGGGGGAGATCTACGAGCAGTACTTC. Translated, it gives CASSTGEIYEQYF.

This clonotype has more than one count but fewer than ten. This sequence joins TRBV5-1 and TRBJ2-3; 7 bases agree with TRBD1. V shed 3 bases, J shed 2 bases, and the junction held 6 bases outside the gene matches. The germline CDR1 and CDR2 sequences are SGHRS and YFSETQ. This CDR3 has 15 residues. DNA for the CDR3: TGCGCCAGCAGCTCGGGACAGATACTCACAGATACGCAGTATTTT. Protein: CASSSGQILTDTQYF.

V and J are TRBV2 and TRBJ1-4, with TRBD1 matching 8 bases. V lost 6 bases and J lost 5; bases outside the gene matches: 8. The CDR3 is 15 amino acids. Germline loops: CDR1 SNHLY, CDR2 FYNNEI. CDR3 in amino acids: CASSETGTGNEKLFF. CDR3 sequence (DNA): TGTGCCAGCAGCGAGACCGGGACAGGAAATGAAAAACTGTTTTTT.

This clonotype was counted between two and nine times. The V gene is TRBV29-1, the J gene TRBJ2-1; D perhaps matches TRBD1 (5 bases). The ends were cut back, 8 bases at V and 0 bases at J, with 14 bases in the middle. The CDR3 spans 14 residues. Germline assignment: CDR1 SQVTM and CDR2 ANQGSEA. This chain's CDR3 is CSSIDSFSYNEQFF. The DNA of the CDR3 is TGCAGCTCCATAGACAGTTTCTCCTACAATGAGCAGTTCTTC.

The chain combines TRBV20-1 with TRBJ1-5; no firm D call. Germline V gives CDR1 DFQATT, CDR2 SNEGSKA (reference sequence). This CDR3 is built from 13 residues. Trimming cost V 4 bases and J 3 bases, with 10 bases left between them. CDR3 in DNA: TGCAGTGCTACCGGAAGTTTCAATCAGCCCCAGCATTTT. Encoded protein: CSATGSFNQPQHF.

The chain employs TRBV7-2 and TRBJ1-2; D possibly corresponds to TRBD1 (6 bases). The CDR3 runs 13 residues. From germline, CDR1 is SGHTA and CDR2 FQGNSA. Between the trimmed V and J ends, which lost 3 bases and 6 bases, there was a span of 11 bases. The CDR3 coding sequence is TGTGCCAGCAGCTTCGCGGGGGCGGATGGCTACACCTTC. Translation gives CASSFAGADGYTF.

V gene TRBV28 combines with J gene TRBJ2-5, with D hard to call. Germline assignment: CDR1 MDHEN and CDR2 SYDVKM. V was pared by 5 bases and J by 0 bases, with 10 bases between. The CDR3 totals 14 residues. CDR3 in amino acids: CASSPQVYQETQYF. CDR3 sequence (DNA): TGTGCCAGCAGTCCTCAGGTGTACCAAGAGACCCAGTACTTC.

This clonotype has only a few counts. The chain uses TRBV7-6 and TRBJ1-5, with D possibly matching TRBD1 (5 bases). The V and J ends lost 5 bases and 9 bases respectively, with 11 bases between them. The CDR3 loop spans 12 amino acids. Germline V gene lookup returns CDR1 SGHVS and CDR2 FNYEAQ. CDR3 region: CASSLGRGPQHF. CDR3 coding DNA: TGTGCCAGCAGCCTAGGGAGGGGGCCCCAGCATTTT.

This rearrangement joins TRBV12-3 or TRBV12-4 to TRBJ1-2, with a tentative D call TRBD1 (5 bases). This CDR3 has 13 residues. Trimming cost V 5 bases and J 4 bases, with 11 bases left between them. The CDR3 DNA is TGTGCCAGCAGTCCGCGGGGACTCTATGGCTACACCTTC. Translated: CASSPRGLYGYTF.

The CDR3 region has the DNA TGTGCCAGCAGCCTCTCGAGCGGGGGGGCCGCCGGGGAGCTGTTTTTT. This translates into CASSLSSGGAAGELFF. The chain uses TRBV3-1 and TRBJ2-2; 10 positions agree with TRBD2. The CDR3 spans 16 residues. CDR1 and CDR2 (germline): LGHDT, YNNKEL (reference sequence). Trimming at V came to 4 bases and at J to 6 bases, leaving 8 bases not matched to a gene.

This clonotype was seen a handful of times. This rearrangement joins TRBV4-3 to TRBJ1-2; 11 bases line up with TRBD1. The CDR3 has 18 amino acids. Unmatched junction bases numbered 9, after V lost 0 bases and J lost 3 bases. Germline lookup yields CDR1 LGHNA and CDR2 YSLEER. CDR3 sequence reads: CASSQDGAGDRGDYGYTF. CDR3 DNA sequence: TGCGCCAGCAGCCAAGACGGAGCCGGGGACAGGGGGGACTATGGCTACACCTTC.

This clonotype was counted at least ten times. The gene calls are TRBV7-2 and TRBJ2-6; D uncertain. The CDR3 has 15 residues. Germline assignment: CDR1 SGHTA and CDR2 FQGNSA. Trimming removed 8 bases at V and 0 bases at J, with 11 bases between. Here the CDR3 DNA reads TGTGCCAGCTGGCTGCCAGACTCTGGGGCCAACGTCCTGACTTTC. Its protein product is CASWLPDSGANVLTF.

In this sample, this clonotype turned up many times. The chain carries TRBV24-1 and TRBJ2-7; D may be TRBD1 (5 bases). The CDR3 is 13 amino acids. V was trimmed by 4 bases and J by 3 bases, leaving 9 bases between them. Germline assignment: CDR1 KGHDR and CDR2 SFDVKD. CDR3 residues: CATSDPRGYEQYF. In DNA, the CDR3 is TGTGCCACCAGTGACCCAAGGGGCTACGAGCAGTACTTC.

The table lists this clonotype with many counts. The chain has TRBV20-1 and TRBJ2-5, with D tentatively TRBD1 or TRBD2 (5 bases each). V was cut by 0 bases and J by 1 base, with 9 bases left in between. The CDR3 runs 14 residues. Germline lookup yields CDR1 DFQATT and CDR2 SNEGSKA (reference sequence). CDR3 sequence: CSARDRGPQETQYF. For the CDR3, the DNA is TGCAGTGCTAGAGATCGGGGACCCCAAGAGACCCAGTACTTC.

A few counts support this clonotype. This chain uses TRBV20-1 with TRBJ1-2; D might be TRBD1 (6 bases). The CDR3 is made up of 16 amino acids. Trimming took off 3 bases at V and 0 bases at J, with 17 bases between the two ends. Germline CDR1 reads DFQATT; CDR2 reads SNEGSKA (reference sequence). The chain's CDR3 is CSASANQQGSNYGYTF. The CDR3 bases are TGCAGTGCTAGTGCAAATCAACAGGGATCTAACTATGGCTACACCTTC.

The chain employs TRBV7-2 and TRBJ1-2, with D perhaps matching TRBD1 (6 bases). CDR3 length: 14 amino acids. V lost 1 base and J 2 bases, leaving 8 bases between the germline ends. Germline CDR1 reads SGHTA; CDR2 reads FQGNSA. CDR3 region: CASSLGQENYGYTF. Here the CDR3 DNA reads TGTGCCAGCAGCTTAGGACAGGAGAACTATGGCTACACCTTC. The full variable domain, completed using reference TRBV7-2 and TRBJ1-2, is GAGVSQSPSNKVTEKGKDVELRCDPISGHTALYWYRQSLGQGLEFLIYFQGNSAPDKSGLPSDRFSAERTGGSVSTLTIQRTQQEDSAVYLCASSLGQENYGYTFGSGTRLTVV.

The chain links TRBV11-2 to TRBJ1-4; D is unresolved. Germline-derived CDR1 and CDR2 are SGHAT and FQNNGV. V lost 5 bases to trimming and J lost 10 bases, with 20 bases between them. The length of the CDR3 is 15 residues. This chain's CDR3 is CASSTARRGLGKLFF. The CDR3 DNA reads as TGTGCCAGCAGCACCGCGCGTCGAGGGCTAGGAAAACTGTTTTTT.

The gene calls are TRBV6-5 and TRBJ2-7; 7 bases align to TRBD1. The CDR3 totals 13 residues. In germline, CDR1 is MNHEY, CDR2 SVGAGI. V lost 6 bases, J lost 6 bases, and 8 bases stayed unmatched. The CDR3 protein is CASRKTGVPEQYF. Written as DNA, the CDR3 is TGTGCCAGCAGGAAAACAGGGGTCCCCGAGCAGTACTTC.

Only a few counts were recorded for this clonotype. This sequence joins TRBV20-1 and TRBJ2-5; 13 bases fit TRBD2. Germline assignment: CDR1 DFQATT and CDR2 SNEGSKA (reference sequence). The CDR3 is made up of 17 amino acids. J gave up 0 bases and V 5 bases, and 9 bases lay outside the gene matches. CDR3 coding DNA: TGCAGTGCTCCCCGACTAGCGGGGGGCTCGTACCAAGAGACCCAGTACTTC. Protein product: CSAPRLAGGSYQETQYF.

A few counts support this clonotype. The V and J genes are TRBV5-6 and TRBJ1-1; possible D gene TRBD1, 5 bases. Trimming removed 0 bases from V and 0 bases from J, with 15 bases in between. CDR1 and CDR2 (germline): SGHDT, YYEEEE. The CDR3 length is 17 residues. The CDR3, as DNA: TGTGCCAGCAGCTTGGAACAGCTAAGGACAATGAACACTGAAGCTTTCTTT. Protein sequence: CASSLEQLRTMNTEAFF.

This clonotype has more than one count but fewer than ten. The genes are TRBV5-1 and TRBJ2-5; D may correspond to TRBD1 or TRBD2 (5 bases each). The germline V and J ends were trimmed by 4 bases and 1 base, with 11 bases remaining between them. The CDR3 runs 14 residues. Germline V gene data show CDR1 as SGHRS and CDR2 as YFSETQ. CDR3 region: CASSTGTGQETQYF. In DNA, the CDR3 is TGCGCCAGCAGCACCGGGACGGGCCAAGAGACCCAGTACTTC. The full variable domain, with the rest looked up from reference TRBV5-1 and TRBJ2-5, is KAGVTQTPRYLIKTRGQQVTLSCSPISGHRSVSWYQQTPGQGLQFLFEYFSETQRNKGNFPGRFSGRQFSNSRSEMNVSTLELGDSALYLCASSTGTGQETQYFGPGTRLLVL.

This clonotype has just a few counts. The chain's CDR3 is CAWGSRGGSRRGLNTEAFF. The CDR3 nucleotides read TGTGCCTGGGGTTCTAGGGGAGGGTCTCGCAGGGGTTTGAACACTGAAGCTTTCTTT. The V gene is TRBV30, the J gene TRBJ1-1; a possible D gene is TRBD1 (6 bases). CDR3 length equals 19 residues. From germline, CDR1 is GTSNPN and CDR2 SVGIG (reference sequence). V was clipped by 5 bases and J by 0 bases, with 28 bases between them.

In its sample, this clonotype is medium-sized. The rearrangement uses TRBV7-9 and TRBJ1-4; D call uncertain. Germline values: CDR1 SEHNR, CDR2 FQNEAQ (reference sequence). This CDR3 contains 15 residues. V lost 1 base, J lost 3 bases, and 9 bases lay in between. This CDR3 is CASSLDPGANEKLFF. DNA of the CDR3: TGTGCCAGCAGCTTAGATCCTGGGGCTAATGAAAAACTGTTTTTT.

The rearrangement joins TRBV29-1 to TRBJ2-7, with 10 positions matching TRBD1. The J segment lost 5 bases and the V segment lost 4 bases, leaving 11 bases of the junction unmatched. The CDR3 is made up of 15 amino acids. From germline, CDR1 is SQVTM and CDR2 ANQGSEA. For the CDR3, the DNA is TGCAGCGTTGGACAGGGGGCGCAGAAAAAGGACGAGCAGTACTTC. As protein: CSVGQGAQKKDEQYF.

This clonotype has only a few counts. V and J are TRBV24-1 and TRBJ2-3; D is undetermined. Germline CDR1 reads KGHDR; CDR2 reads SFDVKD. Deletions cut 5 bases from V and 2 bases from J, with 7 bases between. This CDR3 spans 13 amino acids. DNA for the CDR3: TGTGCCACCAGTGCGCCACCCACAGATACGCAGTATTTT. Translated, it gives CATSAPPTDTQYF.

The V and J genes are TRBV3-1 and TRBJ1-5; no reliable D call. The length of the CDR3 is 15 residues. Per the germline V gene, CDR1 is LGHDT and CDR2 is YNNKEL (reference sequence). With 0 bases removed from V and 2 bases from J, the gap between germline ends came to 8 bases. As DNA, the CDR3 is TGTGCCAGCAGCCAAGATTGGCGTGGCAATCAGCCCCAGCATTTT. This encodes CASSQDWRGNQPQHF.

Ten or more counts support this clonotype. The V call is TRBV7-9, the J call TRBJ2-5, with D possibly matching TRBD2 (6 bases). This CDR3 is built from 12 residues. The germline V and J ends were trimmed by 8 bases and 1 base, with 8 bases remaining between them. CDR1 and CDR2 (germline): SEHNR, FQNEAQ (reference sequence). The CDR3 spells CASAAGQETQYF. In nucleotides, the CDR3 is TGTGCCAGCGCAGCGGGCCAAGAGACCCAGTACTTC.